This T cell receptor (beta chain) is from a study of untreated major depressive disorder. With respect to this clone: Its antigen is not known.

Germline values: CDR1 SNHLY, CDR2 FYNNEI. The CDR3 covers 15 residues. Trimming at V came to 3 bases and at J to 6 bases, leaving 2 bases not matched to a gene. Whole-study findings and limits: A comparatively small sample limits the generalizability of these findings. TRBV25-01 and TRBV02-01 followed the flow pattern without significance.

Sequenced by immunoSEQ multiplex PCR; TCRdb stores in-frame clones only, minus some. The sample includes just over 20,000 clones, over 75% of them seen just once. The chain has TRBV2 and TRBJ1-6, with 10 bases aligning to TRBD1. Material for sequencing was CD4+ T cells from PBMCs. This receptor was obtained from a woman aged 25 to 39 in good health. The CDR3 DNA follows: TGTGCCAGCAGTGAGCGGACAGGGGGTAATTCACCCCTCCACTTT. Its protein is CASSERTGGNSPLHF.